These T cell receptor beta chains were read from a single sample in a study of shared clonotypes between healthy human individuals. TCRdb's table, derived via immunoSEQ multiplex PCR, lists solely in-frame clones and lacks some. The sample includes approximately 2.5 million clones, more than 85% of them seen just once. The source material was naive CD4+ T cells from PBMCs. Receptor source: a man aged 18 to 30 in good health. Some clones in this sample may be carry-over from other donors' samples. Each CDR3 is given with its conserved first and last residue. D genes are given only for firm matches.

TRBJ2-1 TRBD2 TRBV7-3 CASRQSGSSYNEQFF TGTGCCAGCAGACAAAGCGGGAGCTCCTACAATGAGCAGTTCTTC
TRBJ2-7 . TRBV6-6 CASSYNSRGDEQYF TGTGCCAGCAGTTACAATAGCAGGGGGGACGAGCAGTACTTC
TRBJ2-1 . TRBV2 CASHDNVNEQFF TGTGCCAGCCACGACAACGTCAATGAGCAGTTCTTC
TRBJ2-5 . TRBV2 CASSLRRSQETQYF TGTGCCAGTTCTCTACGGCGGTCCCAAGAGACCCAGTACTTC
TRBJ2-3 TRBD2 TRBV7-2 CASSLALAGAADTQYF TGTGCCAGCAGCTTAGCACTAGCGGGAGCAGCAGATACGCAGTATTTT
TRBJ1-5 . TRBV15 CATSRERGNQPQHF TGTGCCACCAGCAGAGAAAGGGGCAATCAGCCCCAGCATTTT
TRBJ2-6 . TRBV6-1 CASSEGAPRANVLTF TGTGCCAGCAGTGAGGGGGCTCCTAGGGCCAACGTCCTGACTTTC
TRBJ1-5 TRBD1 TRBV28 CASSSSQGAGQPQHF TGTGCCAGCAGTTCCTCACAGGGGGCTGGGCAGCCCCAGCATTTT
TRBJ2-1 . TRBV28 CASSLLDSYNEQFF TGTGCCAGCAGTTTACTGGATTCCTACAATGAGCAGTTCTTC
TRBJ2-5 TRBD2 TRBV5-1 CASSPLAGVLETQYF TGCGCCAGCAGCCCCCTAGCGGGAGTTCTAGAGACCCAGTACTTC
TRBJ1-6 TRBD1 TRBV6-5 CASSYSRGLAPLHF TGTGCCAGCAGTTACTCAAGGGGGCTTGCACCCCTCCACTTT
TRBJ2-2 . TRBV5-1 CASRPIGPLNTGELFF TGCGCCAGCAGGCCGATTGGACCGCTGAACACCGGGGAGCTGTTTTTT
TRBJ1-5 . TRBV5-8 CASSSGQINQPQHF TGTGCCAGCAGCTCCGGACAGATCAATCAGCCCCAGCATTTT
TRBJ2-7 TRBD2 TRBV7-9 CASTTSGREYEQYF TGTGCCAGCACTACTAGCGGGAGGGAGTACGAGCAGTACTTC
TRBJ2-3 TRBD2 TRBV5-1 CASSWPAGGGTDTQYF TGCGCCAGCAGCTGGCCGGCGGGAGGGGGCACAGATACGCAGTATTTT
TRBJ2-1 . TRBV4-2 CASSQVGRTTYNEQFF TGTGCCAGCAGCCAAGTGGGGCGAACCACCTACAATGAGCAGTTCTTC
TRBJ2-7 . TRBV18 CASSPDWTPGTEQYF TGTGCCAGCTCACCTGACTGGACGCCGGGGACCGAGCAGTACTTC
TRBJ2-1 . TRBV5-1 CASSRLTEHEQFF TGCGCCAGCAGCAGGCTGACGGAGCATGAGCAGTTCTTC